Below, 11 T cell receptor beta chains from the same sample are listed, as sequenced in a study of CD8 T cells in Susac syndrome. RNA was extracted with the RNeasy kit, and a quantity of roughly 0.5 to 1 ug was reverse transcribed using random hexamers. MiXCR, run by TCRdb on the immunoSEQ multiplex PCR reads, gives a single entry per CDR3 protein. Found here are roughly 120,000 distinct CDR3 sequences, 80% to 95% of them singletons; the top ten hold approximately 0.31%. Sequenced sample: CD8+ T cells from PBMCs. These receptors came from a human donor with multiple sclerosis.

Comments on this clonotype: An end of the junction differs from the germline gene, which may be a read error. This rearrangement joins TRBV7-9 to TRBJ2-3; 8 nucleotides match TRBD1. Germline loops: CDR1 SEHNR, CDR2 FQNEAQ (reference sequence). The CDR3 has 12 amino acids. The CDR3 DNA follows: TGTGCCAGCAGCTCGACAGGGGCGGAGGGGAATTTT. Translating it yields CASSSTGAEGNF.

The genes are TRBV20-1 and TRBJ2-4; no clear D gene. The CDR3 length is 14 residues. The germline V gene has CDR1 DFQATT and CDR2 SNEGSKA (reference sequence). Deletions cut 5 bases from V and 3 bases from J, with 14 bases between. The CDR3 is CSASGRPSKNIQYF. The DNA of the CDR3 is TGCAGTGCTTCCGGGCGGCCGAGCAAAAACATTCAGTACTTC.

The chain is built from TRBV9 and TRBJ2-1; no firm D call. Germline assignment: CDR1 SGDLS and CDR2 YYNGEE. Deletions cut 4 bases from V and 8 bases from J, with 13 bases between. The CDR3 is 13 amino acids. The CDR3 DNA is TGTGCCAGCAGCTCCACGGGCCGGGATGAGCAGTTCTTC. It yields the protein CASSSTGRDEQFF.

This chain uses TRBV30 with TRBJ1-2; D may be TRBD1 (5 bases). The CDR3 covers 15 residues. Trimming shortened V by 4 bases and J by 4 bases, and 19 bases separated the two germline ends. CDR1 is GTSNPN and CDR2 is SVGIG in the germline V gene (reference sequence). CDR3 nucleotide sequence: TGTGCCTGGACAACACCTACCGGGACGGTCTATGGCTACACCTTC. Translation gives CAWTTPTGTVYGYTF.

This chain joins TRBV14 and TRBJ2-5; D ambiguous. Germline CDR1 is SGHDN and CDR2 is FVKESK. The germline V and J ends were trimmed by 4 bases and 3 bases, with 12 bases remaining between them. The CDR3 runs to 14 residues. CDR3 in DNA: TGTGCCAGCAGCCTCAGGAGTCTCAAAGAGACCCAGTACTTC. Protein sequence: CASSLRSLKETQYF.

The V call is TRBV12-3 or TRBV12-4, the J call TRBJ1-2; no definite D call. This CDR3 region has 12 residues. Trimming removed 5 bases at V and 4 bases at J, with 8 bases between. The CDR3 coding sequence is TGTGCCAGCAGTCCCACGCTCTATGGCTACACCTTC. This encodes CASSPTLYGYTF.

The chain employs TRBV27 and TRBJ1-2, with TRBD1 as a possible D gene (6 bases). V was shortened by 6 bases and J by 4 bases, with 12 bases between the two germline ends. The germline V gene has CDR1 MNHEY and CDR2 SMNVEV (reference sequence). There are 13 residues in the CDR3. CDR3 sequence: CASSRGPGYGYTF. In nucleotides, the CDR3 is TGTGCCAGCAGCAGGGGACCGGGCTATGGCTACACCTTC.

The CDR3 bases are TGCGCCAGCAGCCAAGGGACAGAGGCCTACGAGCAGTACTTC. This translates into CASSQGTEAYEQYF. V is TRBV4-1 and J is TRBJ2-7; tentatively, D is TRBD1 (6 bases). Germline V gene sequence: CDR1 MGHRA, CDR2 YSYEKL. CDR3 length equals 14 residues. V shed 1 base and J shed 2 bases, with 9 bases lying between them.

This chain uses TRBV9 with TRBJ2-2, with unresolved D. There are 12 residues in the CDR3. V shed 5 bases and J shed 4 bases, with 6 bases lying between them. In germline, CDR1 is SGDLS, CDR2 YYNGEE. The CDR3 is CASSRSTGELFF. The CDR3 DNA sequence: TGTGCCAGCAGTCGATCCACCGGGGAGCTGTTTTTT.

This clonotype turned up a few times. The chain couples TRBV18 to TRBJ2-7, with 9 bases matching TRBD1. V lost 2 bases, J lost 5 bases, and 1 base stayed unmatched. Germline CDR1 KGHSH, CDR2 LQKENI. The CDR3 loop spans 13 amino acids. In nucleotides, the CDR3 is TGTGCCAGCTCACCAGGGACAGGGAACGAGCAGTACTTC. It specifies CASSPGTGNEQYF.

V usage is TRBV10-3 and J usage is TRBJ2-7; D may correspond to TRBD1 or TRBD2 (5 bases each). Germline CDR1 is ENHRY and CDR2 is SYGVKD. Trimming left V 2 bases short and J 1 base short, with 12 bases between. The CDR3 loop spans 15 amino acids. Here the CDR3 reads CAISEAGTASYEQYF. CDR3 nucleotides: TGTGCCATCAGTGAGGCTGGGACGGCATCCTACGAGCAGTACTTC.